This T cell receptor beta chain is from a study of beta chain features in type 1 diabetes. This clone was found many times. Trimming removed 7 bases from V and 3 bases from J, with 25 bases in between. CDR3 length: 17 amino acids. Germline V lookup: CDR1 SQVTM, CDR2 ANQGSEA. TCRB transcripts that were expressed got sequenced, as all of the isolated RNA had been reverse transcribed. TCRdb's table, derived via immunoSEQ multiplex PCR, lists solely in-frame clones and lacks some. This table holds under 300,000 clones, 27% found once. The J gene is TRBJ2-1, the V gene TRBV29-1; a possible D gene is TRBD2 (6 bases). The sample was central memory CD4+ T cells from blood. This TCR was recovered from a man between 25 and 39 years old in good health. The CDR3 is CSGGGLPGGGNYNEQFF. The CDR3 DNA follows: TGCAGCGGTGGAGGGTTGCCAGGCGGAGGGAACTACAATGAGCAGTTCTTC.